Reported below is one T cell receptor beta chain. This clonotype has more than one count but fewer than ten. Its antigen is not yet known. No qualities accompany the bases; no much larger clone lies one base away. This sample was included in a study of T-cell reconstitution after alpha-beta-depleted transplantation in children (dated by TCRdb to 2015 to 2016). In the study overall: The study quantitatively tracked T-cell immune reconstitution after TCRalphabeta/CD19-depleted allogeneic hematopoietic cell transplantation in children using TCR repertoire profiling.

The library relied on PCR. The run used an Illumina HiSeq 2500. TCR libraries were prepared with molecular barcoding, using unique molecular identifiers to normalize TCRbeta repertoire quantification. The raw public data were reprocessed by TCRdb itself: fastp quality trimming at Q25, MiXCR clonotype calling, in-frame beta chains only. For every CDR3 protein sequence, its rows merge into one entry that carries the most common genes and DNA. The sample table lists about a million distinct CDR3 sequences, roughly 29% of them with a count of one. Roughly 27% of the sample goes to the ten largest clones. What the work shows at the level of the full study, not this receptor alone: The apparently early recovery of alphabetaT-cell counts about two months after transplant reportedly depended on only several hundred rapidly expanded clones that came from non-depleted graft cells. In some patients, the high TCRbeta diversity seen at day 60 was put down to recipient T cells and intrathymic progenitors that had survived conditioning. Over subsequent months, a decline in hyperexpanded clone frequencies was noted, and after one year, T-cell counts and TCRbeta diversity were mostly ascribed to newly produced T cells.

This specimen's treatment or condition label, per the study, means: allogeneic hematopoietic cell transplantation with graft depleted of TCRalphabeta T cells and CD19 B cells. TCRalphabeta/CD19-depleted allogeneic hematopoietic cell grafts were given to the transplant recipients, all of whom were children. The junction shows trimming of 1 base on V and 4 bases on J, plus 9 bases between the germline ends. The germline V gene specifies SGHDT as CDR1 and YYEEEE as CDR2. Inclusive of the bounding cysteine and phenylalanine, the CDR3 is 15 residues long. CDR3 DNA only is kept here, 45 bases in frame from base 1.

The V and J segments used are TRBV5-6 and TRBJ1-6; the D gene assignment is ambiguous. Sample: PBMCs, mostly from graft donor cells, taken 360 days after TCRalphabeta/CD19-depleted stem cell transplant. The TCR sequence derives from a boy in the first two years of life who had a stem cell transplant for SCID, so the T cells may come from the graft donor. The CDR3: CASSLRQRYNSPLHF. The nucleotide sequence reads as follows: TGTGCCAGCAGCTTGAGGCAAAGGTATAATTCACCCCTCCACTTT.